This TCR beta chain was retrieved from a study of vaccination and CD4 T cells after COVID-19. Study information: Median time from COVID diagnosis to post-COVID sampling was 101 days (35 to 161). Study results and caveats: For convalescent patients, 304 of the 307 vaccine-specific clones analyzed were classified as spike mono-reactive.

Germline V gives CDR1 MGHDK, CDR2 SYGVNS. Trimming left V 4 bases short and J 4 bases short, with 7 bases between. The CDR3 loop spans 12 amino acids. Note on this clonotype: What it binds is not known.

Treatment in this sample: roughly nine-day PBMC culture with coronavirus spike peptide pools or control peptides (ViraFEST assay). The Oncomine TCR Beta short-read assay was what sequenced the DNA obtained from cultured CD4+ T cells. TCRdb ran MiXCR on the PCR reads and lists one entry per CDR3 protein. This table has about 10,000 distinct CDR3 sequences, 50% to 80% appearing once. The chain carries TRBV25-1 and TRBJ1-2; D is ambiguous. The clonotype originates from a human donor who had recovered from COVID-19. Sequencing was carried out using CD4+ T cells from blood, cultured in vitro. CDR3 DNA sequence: TGTGCCAGCAGTGGGGGTGTCTATGGCTACACCTTC. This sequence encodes CASSGGVYGYTF.